Here is one TCR beta chain with its context. The antigen remains unidentified. These data come from a study of radiation and T cells in renal cell carcinoma. Described time point: baseline pretreatment blood. The treatment here: 15 Gy SBRT to primary tumor, nephrectomy 4 weeks later. Radiation-treated patients gave blood at baseline, week 2 and week 4. The repertoire was sequenced with immunoSEQ multiplex PCR; TCRdb's copy has only in-frame clones and lacks some. Of about 49,000 clones in the sample, approximately 83% were seen once. V shed 1 base and J 5 bases; nucleotides not matched to a gene: 7. The CDR3 consists of 15 residues. Germline V gives CDR1 MNHEY, CDR2 SMNVEV (reference sequence). Findings of the study overall: Baseline intratumoral clonotype presence is unknown without pretreatment biopsies. In blood, top tumor clones expanded by 2 weeks, shrinking by 4.

V usage is TRBV27 and J usage is TRBJ1-1; 7 bases line up with TRBD1. This TCR was recovered from a woman aged 70-85 years with renal cell carcinoma. Sample: blood, taken from a patient whose treatment included radiotherapy and nephrectomy. The CDR3 spells CASSLWTGGGTEAFF. The CDR3 bases are TGTGCCAGCAGTTTATGGACAGGAGGGGGAACTGAAGCTTTCTTT.